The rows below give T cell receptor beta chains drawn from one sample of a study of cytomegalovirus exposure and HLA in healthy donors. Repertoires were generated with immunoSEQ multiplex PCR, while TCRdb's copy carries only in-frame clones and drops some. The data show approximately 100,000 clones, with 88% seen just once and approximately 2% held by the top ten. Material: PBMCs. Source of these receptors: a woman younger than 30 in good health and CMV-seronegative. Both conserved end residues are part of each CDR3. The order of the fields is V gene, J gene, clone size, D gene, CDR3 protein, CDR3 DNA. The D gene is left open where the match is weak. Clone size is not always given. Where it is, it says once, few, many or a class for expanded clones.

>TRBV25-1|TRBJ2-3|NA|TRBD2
CASSESRTSGTTDTQYF
TGTGCCAGCAGTGAAAGTCGGACTAGCGGGACCACAGATACGCAGTATTTT
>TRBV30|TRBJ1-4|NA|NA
CAWSRRQATNEKLFF
TGTGCCTGGAGTAGGCGACAAGCAACTAATGAAAAACTGTTTTTT
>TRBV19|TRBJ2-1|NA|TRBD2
CASSLGTSGSNEQFF
TGTGCCAGTAGCCTCGGGACTAGCGGGAGCAATGAGCAGTTCTTC
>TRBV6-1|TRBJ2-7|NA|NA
CASSESVPGVYEQYF
TGTGCCAGCAGTGAATCGGTCCCAGGGGTCTACGAGCAGTACTTC
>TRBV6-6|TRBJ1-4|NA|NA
CASSYKLLEKLFF
TGTGCCAGCAGTTACAAATTACTTGAAAAACTGTTTTTT
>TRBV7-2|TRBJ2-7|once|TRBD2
CASSLTRGGSYEQYF
TGTGCCAGCAGCTTAACCCGGGGGGGGAGCTACGAGCAGTACTTC
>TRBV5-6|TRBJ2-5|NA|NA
CASSLGGTQYF
TGTGCCAGCAGTTTGGGCGGGACCCAGTACTTC
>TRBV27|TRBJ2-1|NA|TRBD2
CASRLRPLAGGHRDNEQFF
TGTGCCAGCAGACTCCGGCCCCTAGCGGGAGGCCATCGCGATAATGAGCAGTTCTTC
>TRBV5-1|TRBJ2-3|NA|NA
CASSPTSMDTQYF
TGCGCCAGCAGCCCTACTAGCATGGATACGCAGTATTTT
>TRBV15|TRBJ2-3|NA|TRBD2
CATSRGRVRSGRGRSATDTQYF
TGTGCCACCAGCAGAGGAAGGGTTCGGAGCGGGAGGGGTAGGTCGGCCACAGATACGCAGTATTTT